The 15 T cell receptor beta chains below were found in one sample sequenced in a study of beta chain features in type 1 diabetes. The isolated RNA, all of it, was reverse transcribed, so expressed TCRB transcripts were what got sequenced. The protocol was immunoSEQ multiplex PCR, while the TCRdb copy is restricted to in-frame clones and leaves out a portion. The sample lists 400,000 to 500,000 clones, approximately 15% occurring once. The sample consisted of naive CD4+ T cells from blood. These receptor sequences come from a man under 40 in good health.

The chain couples TRBV11-3 to TRBJ2-1; maybe TRBD1 (6 bases). Trimming cost V 5 bases and J 0 bases, with 14 bases left between them. The germline V gene encodes CDR1 SGHNT and CDR2 YENEEA. The CDR3 is 16 residues long. This CDR3 is CASSPRDISSYNEQFF. CDR3 nucleotide sequence: TGTGCCAGCAGCCCTCGGGACATCAGCTCCTACAATGAGCAGTTCTTC.

In its sample, this clone was seen a few times. The chain joins TRBV7-9 to TRBJ2-1, with unresolved D. From germline, CDR1 is SEHNR and CDR2 FQNEAQ (reference sequence). The CDR3 length is 12 residues. Trimming stripped 9 bases from V and 5 bases from J, with 11 bases between. The CDR3 DNA reads TGTGCCAGGGCCCGTGAGGACAATGAGCAGTTCTTC. This sequence encodes CARAREDNEQFF.

The V call is TRBV5-8, the J call TRBJ2-7; 9 bases match TRBD2. This CDR3 contains 14 residues. V lost 4 bases, J lost 3 bases, and 5 bases stayed unmatched. Per germline, CDR1 SGHTS and CDR2 YDEGEE. CDR3 in DNA: TGTGCCAGCAGCGACCGGACTAGCGTCTACGAGCAGTACGTC. This translates into CASSDRTSVYEQYV.

The chain is built from TRBV18 and TRBJ2-1; 7 bases fit TRBD1. The germline CDR1 and CDR2 sequences are KGHSH and LQKENI. CDR3 length: 16 amino acids. V shed 3 bases and J 3 bases; nucleotides not matched to a gene: 8. The CDR3 DNA reads as TGTGCCAGCTCACCGCGCGACAGGGTTGGCTACAATGAGCAGTTCTTC. This codes for CASSPRDRVGYNEQFF.

To note about this clone: A junction boundary mismatches the germline segment, possibly from a read error. V usage is TRBV7-7 and J usage is TRBJ2-1; TRBD2 matches at 9 bases. This CDR3 spans 15 amino acids. CDR1 is SSHAT and CDR2 is FNYEAQ in the germline V gene (reference sequence). CDR3 DNA sequence: TGTGCTAGCAGCTTAGGACTAGCGAACAACAATGAGCAGTTCTTC. This sequence encodes CASSLGLANNNEQFF. Based on the CDR3 plus reference TRBV7-7 and TRBJ2-1, the full variable domain is GAGVSQSPRYKVTKRGQDVTLRCDPISSHATLYWYQQALGQGPEFLTYFNYEAQPDKSGLPSDRFSAERPEGSISTLTIQRTEQRDSAMYRCASSLGLANNNEQFFGPGTRLTVL.

Worth noting for this clone: Other nucleotide sequences from this sample produce the same CDR3. The rearrangement joins TRBV7-9 to TRBJ2-7; 8 bases match TRBD2. After removal of 4 bases from V and 3 bases from J, the junction contained 2 bases not matched to a gene. The CDR3 contains 13 residues. CDR1 is SEHNR, CDR2 FQNEAQ, per germline (reference sequence). The CDR3 region is CASSSSGSYEQYV. DNA for the CDR3: TGTGCCAGCAGCTCGAGCGGGAGCTACGAGCAGTACGTC.

This chain links TRBV30 with TRBJ2-2; D is unclear. V lost 3 bases, J lost 6 bases, and 11 bases lay in between. CDR1 and CDR2 (germline): GTSNPN, SVGIG (reference sequence). The CDR3 length is 13 residues. CDR3 in amino acids: CAWSLLSAGELFF. The DNA of the CDR3 is TGTGCCTGGAGCCTTTTAAGTGCCGGGGAGCTGTTTTTT.

This clone has only a few counts. The CDR3 loop is CASSLTTGGPYEQYF. The CDR3 DNA follows: TGTGCCAGCAGCTTAACGACAGGGGGACCCTACGAGCAGTACTTC. The chain recombines TRBV7-2 with TRBJ2-7; 9 nucleotides line up with TRBD1. CDR3 length equals 15 residues. V lost 2 bases, J lost 2 bases, and 4 bases stayed unmatched. CDR1 and CDR2 (germline): SGHTA, FQGNSA.

The table lists this clone with a count of one. The CDR3 reads CATSSVSGVNGYTF. The CDR3 DNA sequence: TGTGCCACCAGCAGCGTCTCAGGGGTTAATGGCTACACCTTC. The rearrangement uses TRBV15 and TRBJ1-2; possible D gene TRBD1, 6 bases. The CDR3 contains 14 residues. The V and J ends lost 3 bases and 6 bases respectively, with 14 bases between them. Looked up from germline, CDR1 is LNHNV and CDR2 is YYDKDF (reference sequence).

This clone has just a few counts. The chain is built from TRBV12-5 and TRBJ1-2, with D possibly being TRBD1 (6 bases). Trimming shortened V by 1 base and J by 4 bases, and 10 bases separated the two germline ends. The length of the CDR3 is 14 residues. Germline CDR1 reads LGHNT; CDR2 reads FRNRAP. CDR3 coding DNA: TGTGCTAGTGGTTTGGGGCAGGGGACCTATGGCTACACCTTC. It encodes CASGLGQGTYGYTF. Filled out from reference TRBV12-5 and TRBJ1-2, the complete variable domain reads DARVTQTPRHKVTEMGQEVTMRCQPILGHNTVFWYRQTMMQGLELLAYFRNRAPLDDSGMPKDRFSAEMPDATLATLKIQPSEPRDSAVYFCASGLGQGTYGYTFGSGTRLTVV.

The chain links TRBV7-2 to TRBJ2-3; D not resolved. This CDR3 has 15 amino acids. Per the germline V gene, CDR1 is SGHTA and CDR2 is FQGNSA. Trimming shortened V by 2 bases and J by 4 bases, and 13 bases separated the two germline ends. CDR3 sequence: CASSLRGWLPDTQYF. The CDR3 region has the DNA TGTGCCAGCAGCTTACGAGGCTGGTTACCAGATACGCAGTATTTT.

This clone was found a few times. CDR3 DNA: TGCAGCGTTGGAGGACGGTCTAGCACAGATACGCAGTATTTT. This sequence encodes CSVGGRSSTDTQYF. The V gene is TRBV29-1, the J gene TRBJ2-3; no firm D call. Germline CDR1 SQVTM, CDR2 ANQGSEA. The CDR3 loop spans 14 amino acids. With 4 bases removed from V and 0 bases from J, the gap between germline ends came to 11 bases.

There are a few counts of this clone. One end of the junction is discordant with germline, which a read error may explain. The gene calls are TRBV7-7 and TRBJ2-5, with a weak D call TRBD2 (5 bases). Germline-derived CDR1 and CDR2 are SSHAT and FNYEAQ (reference sequence). This CDR3 region has 13 residues. DNA of the CDR3: TGTGCTAGCAGCCAAGGACTTGTAGAGACCCAGTACTTC. This translates into CASSQGLVETQYF.

The rearrangement uses TRBV27 and TRBJ2-6, with a possible D match to TRBD2 (7 bases). CDR3 length: 19 residues. The ends were cut back, 2 bases at V and 1 base at J, with 18 bases in the middle. From germline, CDR1 is MNHEY and CDR2 SMNVEV (reference sequence). This chain's CDR3 is CASSLGGGGEVSGANVLTF. The CDR3, as DNA: TGTGCCAGCAGTTTAGGGGGCGGGGGTGAAGTATCTGGGGCCAACGTCCTGACTTTC.

V usage is TRBV15 and J usage is TRBJ2-7; a possible D gene is TRBD2 (5 bases). From germline, CDR1 is LNHNV and CDR2 YYDKDF (reference sequence). The CDR3 covers 14 residues. V lost 2 bases, J lost 5 bases, and 13 bases lay in between. CDR3 residues: CATSRSLKRDEQYF. CDR3 bases: TGTGCCACCAGCAGATCTTTGAAGAGGGACGAGCAGTACTTC. The variable domain in full, completed from reference TRBV15 and TRBJ2-7, reads DAMVIQNPRYQVTQFGKPVTLSCSQTLNHNVMYWYQQKSSQAPKLLFHYYDKDFNNEADTPDNFQSRRPNTSFCFLDIRSPGLGDTAMYLCATSRSLKRDEQYFGPGTRLTVT.